This entry is about one T cell receptor beta chain. Antigen: not known. This sample is part of a study of T cell repertoires in aging, cancer and after chemotherapy. Study outcomes and limitations: Across the chemotherapy interval, each cancer cohort showed higher median generation probability, suggesting thymic rebound. Untreated cancer patients had significantly lower blood TCR diversity than age-matched healthy donors.

A mixed TRB-A/B primer pool amplified rearranged TRB by multiplex touch-down PCR. Each CDR3 protein is one row after TCRdb ran MiXCR on the multiplex PCR reads. Of approximately 20,000 distinct CDR3 sequences in the sample, around 38% were seen once. Amplification of TCR beta used genomic DNA extracted from peripheral blood. This CDR3 has 16 residues. The V and J ends lost 7 bases and 0 bases respectively, with 16 bases between them. CDR1 is MNHEY and CDR2 is SMNVEV in the germline V gene (reference sequence). This sequence was found in a human donor with a solid tumor. The chain employs TRBV27 and TRBJ1-5; D possibly corresponds to TRBD1 (5 bases). Source material: blood. CDR3 nucleotide sequence: TGTGCCAGCACCCCTCTGGGGGACCTTAGCAATCAGCCCCAGCATTTT. As protein: CASTPLGDLSNQPQHF.